Sequencing of this TCR beta chain was carried out in a study of cytomegalovirus exposure and HLA in healthy donors. The study, taken as a whole, reports: With further analysis later on, most CMV-associated TCR beta chains appeared HLA-restricted. Most sequenced TCRs were rare (though some public TCRs occurred in many donors). Segments of the TCR beta V type were, in most cases, productive about 90% or about 30% of the time in an earlier analysis.

This clone was observed a few times. Its antigen remains unknown. The PCR ran on 60 Vbeta and 13 Jbeta primers. The method was immunoSEQ multiplex PCR; TCRdb's version includes in-frame clones alone and lacks a portion of them. The data contain around 70,000 clones, 60% to 85% of them singletons. Trimming shortened V by 5 bases and J by 8 bases, and 16 bases separated the two germline ends. This CDR3 is 15 amino acids long. CDR1 is SGHTA, CDR2 FQGNSA, per germline. This chain uses TRBV7-2 with TRBJ1-6; tentative D call: TRBD1 (6 bases). Material for sequencing was PBMCs. This clonotype was obtained from a man aged 65-85 years in good health and CMV-seronegative. CDR3 amino acids: CASSDEQGADSPLHF. The CDR3 DNA reads as TGTGCCAGCAGCGACGAACAGGGAGCGGATTCACCCCTCCACTTT.